The next 32 T cell receptor beta chains were all read from a single sample in a study of shared clonotypes between healthy human individuals (dated by TCRdb to about 2020). Library creation used the immunoSEQ multiplex PCR assay. TCRdb took over this immuneACCESS table, retaining in-frame rearrangements with V and J assigned. Such tables are incomplete; in checked studies, under half of the missing clones stem from an unresolved V gene, and the remainder is unexplained. In all, the sample holds 75,000 to 100,000 clones, and more than 45% of those were seen once. The top ten hold about 15% of the sample. Sequencing input: PBMCs. Receptor source: a woman between 40 and 55 years old in good health. Some clones in this sample may be carry-over from other donors' samples.

This clone occurred once. A far larger clone is one nucleotide away, so this likely arose from a read error. This chain uses TRBV13 with TRBJ1-2; D uncertain. Germline loops: CDR1 PRHDT, CDR2 FYEKMQ (reference sequence). This CDR3 region has 13 residues. Trimming left V 4 bases short and J 3 bases short, with 9 bases between. The CDR3 sequence: CASSSRGYYGYTF. The CDR3, as DNA: TGTGCCAGCAGCTCACGGGGTTACTATGGCTACACCTTC.

This clone was detected ten times or more. The rearrangement uses TRBV7-9 and TRBJ2-2; TRBD2 agrees at 10 bases. Trimming took 5 bases from V and 1 from J; bases not matched to a gene: 10. The V gene's germline CDR1 is SEHNR and CDR2 FQNEAQ (reference sequence). The CDR3 is 18 amino acids. CDR3 DNA sequence: TGTGCCAGCAGCCGGTCATTCGGACTAGCGGAGAACACCGGGGAGCTGTTTTTT. Its protein is CASSRSFGLAENTGELFF.

The chain is built from TRBV27 and TRBJ2-1; 8 bases fit TRBD1. This CDR3 region has 14 residues. The germline V gene has CDR1 MNHEY and CDR2 SMNVEV (reference sequence). V lost 2 bases to trimming and J lost 9 bases; unmatched junction nucleotides: 6. This chain's CDR3 is CASSLGQGIGEQFF. The CDR3 region has the DNA TGTGCCAGCAGTTTAGGACAGGGCATTGGTGAGCAGTTCTTC.

This chain joins TRBV6-1 and TRBJ2-7, with 7 bases fitting TRBD2. The CDR3 sequence is 14 residues long. J lost 2 bases, V lost 6 bases, and 7 bases had no gene match. CDR1 and CDR2 (germline): MNHNS, SASEGT. Here the CDR3 reads CASSQLAPTYEQYF. CDR3 coding DNA: TGTGCCAGCAGCCAACTAGCGCCGACCTACGAGCAGTACTTC.

This clone was recorded a few times. This sequence is one base from a far larger clone and is likely a read error. This sequence joins TRBV30 and TRBJ2-1, with no clear D. Germline assignment: CDR1 GTSNPN and CDR2 SVGIG (reference sequence). The CDR3 extends over 12 amino acids. In nucleotides, the CDR3 is TGTGTCTGGACCATCACAAGCAATGAGCAGTTCTTC. It codes for CVWTITSNEQFF.

Points on this clone: A read error is the likely source, as a far larger clone sits one nucleotide away. The chain links TRBV6-4 to TRBJ2-2; D gene ambiguous. This CDR3 is 14 amino acids long. The ends were cut back, 6 bases at V and 7 bases at J, with 15 bases in the middle. The germline CDR1 and CDR2 sequences are MRHNA and SNTAGT. The DNA for the CDR3 is TGTGCCAGCAGCACATCGACTGACATCGGGGAGCTGTTTTTT. This codes for CASSTSTDIGELFF.

This chain joins TRBV4-3 and TRBJ2-1; D uncertain. The CDR3 sequence is 14 residues long. Germline CDR1 and CDR2: LGHNA and YSLEER. Deletions cut 1 base from V and 9 bases from J, with 13 bases between. The DNA for the CDR3 is TGCGCCAGCAGCCAAGCGTTCGTAACGCGTGAGCAGTTCTTC. Its protein is CASSQAFVTREQFF.

V gene TRBV6-5 combines with J gene TRBJ2-5; a weak D match, TRBD2 (6 bases). Germline loops: CDR1 MNHEY, CDR2 SVGAGI. This CDR3 is built from 15 residues. V dropped 5 bases and J dropped 5 bases, with 18 bases sitting between them. As DNA, the CDR3 is TGTGCCAGCAGTGGGTCCAGGGAGGTAGGGGAGACCCAGTACTTC. Its protein product is CASSGSREVGETQYF.

This clone was observed a handful of times. The V and J genes are TRBV5-5 and TRBJ1-2, with D possibly being TRBD1 (5 bases). The length of the CDR3 is 13 residues. The germline gives CDR1 SGHKS, CDR2 YYEKEE (reference sequence). The V end lost 0 bases, the J end lost 4 bases, and 7 bases lay between the germline ends. This CDR3 reads CASSLGGTYGYTF. The CDR3 DNA reads as TGTGCCAGCAGCTTGGGGGGGACCTATGGCTACACCTTC. Supplemented by reference TRBV5-5 and TRBJ1-2, the full variable domain reads DAGVTQSPTHLIKTRGQQVTLRCSPISGHKSVSWYQQVLGQGPQFIFQYYEKEERGRGNFPDRFSARQFPNYSSELNVNALLLGDSALYLCASSLGGTYGYTFGSGTRLTVV.

This clone was counted once. V and J are TRBV2 and TRBJ2-7; tentative D call: TRBD2 (5 bases). Germline CDR1 SNHLY, CDR2 FYNNEI. The CDR3 runs 17 residues. V was cut by 5 bases and J by 3 bases, with 23 bases left in between. The CDR3, as DNA: TGTGCCAGCAGTATTATCCCCCGAGGGAGACCCATCTACGAGCAGTACTTC. Its translation: CASSIIPRGRPIYEQYF.

J is TRBJ2-5 and V is TRBV7-1, with 7 bases aligning to TRBD1. The DNA matches TRBJ2-7 better at its end, which makes the J call doubtful. Being an ORF, TRBV7-1 has a function that is uncertain. The CDR3 contains 14 residues. The CDR3 region is CASSETGNDYEQYF. The CDR3 DNA follows: TGTGCCAGCAGCGAGACAGGGAATGATTACGAGCAGTACTTC.

Concerning this clone: A far more abundant clone sits one base away, making this likely a read error. This CDR3 is also generated by other DNA sequences in the sample. The CDR3 reads CAWTGTGRNEKLFF. The CDR3, as DNA: TGTGCCTGGACCGGGACGGGGAGGAATGAAAAACTGTTTTTT. The chain has TRBV30 and TRBJ1-4; D might be TRBD1 (5 bases). V was clipped by 4 bases and J by 5 bases, with 14 bases between them. The CDR3 has 14 residues. Germline assignment: CDR1 GTSNPN and CDR2 SVGIG (reference sequence).

J is TRBJ2-1 and V is TRBV7-9; no definite D call. The CDR3 is 14 amino acids. CDR1 and CDR2 from the germline V gene are SEHNR and FQNEAQ (reference sequence). Trimming took 8 bases from V and 0 from J, leaving 11 bases between them. CDR3 sequence reads: CASSASSSYNEQFF. The CDR3 DNA follows: TGTGCCAGCTCCGCGTCGAGCTCCTACAATGAGCAGTTCTTC.

This clone was detected many times. The V and J genes are TRBV30 and TRBJ1-1; no clear D gene. Between the trimmed V and J ends, which lost 0 bases and 0 bases, there was a span of 14 bases. This CDR3 has 16 amino acids. CDR1 and CDR2 from the germline V gene are GTSNPN and SVGIG (reference sequence). CDR3 nucleotide sequence: TGTGCCTGGAGTGTGGGCAGGAGTAACATGAACACTGAAGCTTTCTTT. Its protein is CAWSVGRSNMNTEAFF.

Remarks on this clone: Given a far larger clone just one base away, this is likely a sequencing read error. The J gene is TRBJ2-1, the V gene TRBV6-4; possibly TRBD2 for D (5 bases). Germline V gene sequence: CDR1 MRHNA, CDR2 SNTAGT. This CDR3 is built from 13 residues. CDR3 sequence (DNA): TGTGCCGGCAGTGAGGGAGAATCCAATGAGCAGTTCTTC. Its protein product is CAGSEGESNEQFF.

The rearrangement joins TRBV7-2 to TRBJ2-5; the D gene could be TRBD1 or TRBD2 (5 bases each). The V gene lost 0 bases and the J gene lost 5 bases, with 7 bases spanning the gap. The germline V gene has CDR1 SGHTA and CDR2 FQGNSA. This CDR3 has 13 amino acids. The CDR3 DNA reads TGTGCCAGCAGCTTAGCGGGGGTGGAGACCCAGTACTTC. It is translated as CASSLAGVETQYF.

The rearrangement uses TRBV30 and TRBJ1-4; TRBD1 is a possible D gene (6 bases). Germline CDR1 and CDR2: GTSNPN and SVGIG (reference sequence). V was trimmed by 3 bases and J by 7 bases, leaving 9 bases between them. The CDR3 extends over 12 amino acids. The DNA for the CDR3 is TGTGCCTGGAGGTTAGGGGGTGAAAAACTGTTTTTT. It encodes CAWRLGGEKLFF.

CDR3 sequence reads: CASSQGSVRVNEQFF. CDR3 bases: TGCGCCAGCAGCCAAGGTTCGGTCAGGGTTAATGAGCAGTTCTTC. V gene TRBV4-1 combines with J gene TRBJ2-1, with a tentative D call TRBD1 (5 bases). With 1 base removed from V and 7 bases from J, the gap between germline ends came to 14 bases. Germline CDR1 and CDR2: MGHRA and YSYEKL. The length of the CDR3 is 15 residues.

The chain has TRBV28 and TRBJ2-1, with D perhaps TRBD1 (5 bases). The CDR3 contains 15 residues. The germline V and J ends were trimmed by 7 bases and 0 bases, with 13 bases remaining between them. Germline CDR1 and CDR2: MDHEN and SYDVKM. The chain's CDR3 is CASTPGQSSYNEQFF. Here the CDR3 DNA reads TGTGCCAGCACCCCCGGACAAAGCTCCTACAATGAGCAGTTCTTC.

The count of this clone is one. A much larger clone differs from this one at a single base, so this may be a read error. This chain joins TRBV5-1 and TRBJ2-1; the match to TRBD2 covers 8 bases. The CDR3 runs 17 residues. The V gene's germline CDR1 is SGHRS and CDR2 YFSETQ. CDR3 region: CASSLAAGGLSHNEQFF. In DNA, the CDR3 is TGCGCCAGCAGCTTGGCGGCGGGAGGCCTCTCCCACAATGAGCAGTTCTTC.

The rearrangement joins TRBV23-1 to TRBJ2-7, with D uncertain. TRBV23-1 is reported as an ORF; its role is uncertain. The length of the CDR3 is 13 residues. The ends were cut back, 0 bases at V and 5 bases at J, with 8 bases in the middle. CDR3 nucleotide sequence: TGCGCCAGCAGTCAATCTGTCGAGGACGAGCAGTACTTC. Translating it yields CASSQSVEDEQYF.

The chain combines TRBV2 with TRBJ2-5; D is unclear. Trimming left V 7 bases short and J 4 bases short, with 7 bases between. This CDR3 is 11 amino acids long. The V gene's germline CDR1 is SNHLY and CDR2 FYNNEI. The CDR3 region is CASTEVETQYF. CDR3 coding DNA: TGTGCCAGCACCGAGGTAGAGACCCAGTACTTC.

This clone was detected ten times or more. The chain couples TRBV27 to TRBJ2-7, with unresolved D. The CDR3 runs 13 residues. Germline V gene data show CDR1 as MNHEY and CDR2 as SMNVEV (reference sequence). V lost 6 bases and J 2 bases, leaving 11 bases between the germline ends. Written as DNA, the CDR3 is TGTGCCAGCAGCCCGGGCTCCACCTACGAGCAGTACTTC. As protein: CASSPGSTYEQYF.

This clone has a handful of counts. This probably arose from a read error, given a far larger clone one base away. V gene TRBV7-9 combines with J gene TRBJ2-3; D perhaps matches TRBD2 (6 bases). V was trimmed by 1 base and J by 8 bases, leaving 13 bases between them. The CDR3 is 14 amino acids. Germline V CDR1 and CDR2: SEHNR, FQNEAQ (reference sequence). CDR3 sequence (DNA): TGTGCCAGCAGCTTAGGGCGGGATGGTGTTACGCAGTATTTT. Amino acid sequence: CASSLGRDGVTQYF.

Ten or more counts support this clone. The identical CDR3 is also encoded by other nucleotide sequences in the sample. The chain has TRBV30 and TRBJ1-2; D is possibly TRBD1 (6 bases). Trimming took off 4 bases at V and 4 bases at J, with 25 bases between the two ends. The length of the CDR3 is 17 residues. Germline lookup yields CDR1 GTSNPN and CDR2 SVGIG (reference sequence). CDR3 residues: CAWISPGTRGRGYGYTF. In DNA, the CDR3 is TGTGCCTGGATCTCTCCGGGGACCAGGGGTCGGGGCTATGGCTACACCTTC.

This clone appeared many times. This sequence joins TRBV5-1 and TRBJ2-1; D may correspond to TRBD1 or TRBD2 (5 bases each). The CDR3 is made up of 14 amino acids. Germline lookup yields CDR1 SGHRS and CDR2 YFSETQ. Trimming stripped 0 bases from V and 9 bases from J, with 13 bases between. The CDR3 sequence is CASSLVGETGEQFF. The CDR3 DNA sequence: TGCGCCAGCAGCTTGGTAGGGGAGACGGGTGAGCAGTTCTTC.

This clone was found once. Possible read error: a much larger clone is one base away. The chain combines TRBV28 with TRBJ1-1; D is uncertain. The CDR3 is 11 amino acids. Per the germline V gene, CDR1 is MDHEN and CDR2 is SYDVKM. CDR3 DNA sequence: TGTGCCAGCAGTTTCGGGGTCAAGAATCTCTTT. It codes for CASSFGVKNLF.

The J gene is TRBJ1-1, the V gene TRBV6-5; unclear D gene. V was cut by 10 bases and J by 6 bases, with 18 bases left in between. The CDR3 consists of 13 residues. CDR1 and CDR2 (germline): MNHEY, SVGAGI. CDR3 nucleotides: TGTGCCACGGTCAGGAATATCCCTCCTGAAGCTTTCTTT. This sequence encodes CATVRNIPPEAFF.

This clone was observed many times. The chain employs TRBV15 and TRBJ1-1; D call uncertain. This CDR3 has 14 residues. Germline lookup yields CDR1 LNHNV and CDR2 YYDKDF (reference sequence). The germline V and J ends were trimmed by 1 base and 4 bases, with 10 bases remaining between them. CDR3 in DNA: TGTGCCACCAGCAGAGGGAGGGTTGGCACTGAAGCTTTCTTT. Translated, it gives CATSRGRVGTEAFF.

The chain carries TRBV27 and TRBJ1-2, with TRBD1 matching over 7 bases. This CDR3 spans 16 amino acids. J was trimmed by 6 bases and V by 2 bases; bases with no gene match: 12. CDR1 is MNHEY, CDR2 SMNVEV, per germline (reference sequence). In nucleotides, the CDR3 is TGTGCCAGCAGTTTAGGTATAGGTACCACAGGGGATGGCTACACCTTC. Protein: CASSLGIGTTGDGYTF.

This clone came up many times. The CDR3 protein is CASSVATGHSYEQYF. The CDR3 nucleotides read TGTGCCAGCAGCGTAGCGACAGGCCATTCCTACGAGCAGTACTTC. The rearrangement joins TRBV9 to TRBJ2-7; D is perhaps TRBD1 (6 bases). The V end lost 0 bases, the J end lost 1 base, and 11 bases lay between the germline ends. CDR3 size: 15 residues. The germline V gene encodes CDR1 SGDLS and CDR2 YYNGEE.

The V call is TRBV28, the J call TRBJ1-5; no clear D gene. Deletions cut 8 bases from V and 0 bases from J, with 11 bases between. CDR3 length equals 14 residues. The V gene's germline CDR1 is MDHEN and CDR2 SYDVKM. The CDR3 region has the DNA TGTGCCAGCCGTCGCCAGAGTAGCAATCAGCCCCAGCATTTT. Residues: CASRRQSSNQPQHF.